Below, one T cell receptor beta chain is given with its context. Some clones are missing from TCRdb's copy, which holds only in-frame ones; the method was immunoSEQ multiplex PCR. The table has approximately 180,000 clones, more than 85% seen once. The CDR3 runs to 16 residues. V was cut by 5 bases and J by 3 bases, with 20 bases left in between. Germline CDR1 SGHAT, CDR2 FQNNGV. These data originate in a study of control samples from healthy donors and cancer patients. The chain combines TRBV11-2 with TRBJ2-7; D perhaps matches TRBD2 (6 bases). The receptor was isolated from a woman aged 40 to 49 in good health. Sequencing input: blood. Here the CDR3 reads CASSPPPGWGGYEQYF. The CDR3 DNA sequence: TGTGCCAGCAGCCCCCCCCCAGGGTGGGGAGGCTACGAGCAGTACTTC. Full variable domain (missing parts from reference TRBV11-2 and TRBJ2-7): EAGVAQSPRYKIIEKRQSVAFWCNPISGHATLYWYQQILGQGPKLLIQFQNNGVVDDSQLPKDRFSAERLKGVDSTLKIQPAKLEDSAVYLCASSPPPGWGGYEQYFGPGTRLTVT.